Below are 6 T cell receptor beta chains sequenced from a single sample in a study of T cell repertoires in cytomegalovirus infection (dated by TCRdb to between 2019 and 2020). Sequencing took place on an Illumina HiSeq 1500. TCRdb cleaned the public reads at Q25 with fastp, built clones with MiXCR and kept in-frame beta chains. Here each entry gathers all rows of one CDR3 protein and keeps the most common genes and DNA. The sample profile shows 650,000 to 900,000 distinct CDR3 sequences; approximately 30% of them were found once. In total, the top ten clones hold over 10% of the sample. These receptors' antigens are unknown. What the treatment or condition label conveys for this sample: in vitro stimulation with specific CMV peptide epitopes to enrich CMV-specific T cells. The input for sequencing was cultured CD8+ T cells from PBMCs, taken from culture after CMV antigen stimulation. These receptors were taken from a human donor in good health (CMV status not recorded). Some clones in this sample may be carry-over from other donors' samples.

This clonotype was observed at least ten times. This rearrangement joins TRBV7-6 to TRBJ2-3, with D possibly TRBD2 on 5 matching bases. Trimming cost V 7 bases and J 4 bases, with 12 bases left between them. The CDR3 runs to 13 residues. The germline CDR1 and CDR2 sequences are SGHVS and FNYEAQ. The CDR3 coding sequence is TGTGCCAGCAAGGAGGCAGGCTCAGATACGCAGTATTTT. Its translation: CASKEAGSDTQYF.

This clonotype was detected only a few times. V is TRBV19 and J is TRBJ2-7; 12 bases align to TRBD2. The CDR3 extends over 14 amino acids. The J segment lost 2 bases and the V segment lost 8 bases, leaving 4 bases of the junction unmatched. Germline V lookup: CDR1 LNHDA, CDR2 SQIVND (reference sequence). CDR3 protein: CASATSGGTYEQYF. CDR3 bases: TGTGCCAGTGCGACTAGCGGGGGAACCTACGAGCAGTACTTC.

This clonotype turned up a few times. The CDR3 bases are TGCGCCAGCAGTGAGTCGTGGCAGTCCACAGATACGCAGTATTTT. Encoded protein: CASSESWQSTDTQYF. This sequence joins TRBV10-2 and TRBJ2-3; no clear D. Trimming shortened V by 0 bases and J by 2 bases, and 9 bases separated the two germline ends. Germline V gene lookup returns CDR1 WSHSY and CDR2 SAAADI. This CDR3 has 15 amino acids.

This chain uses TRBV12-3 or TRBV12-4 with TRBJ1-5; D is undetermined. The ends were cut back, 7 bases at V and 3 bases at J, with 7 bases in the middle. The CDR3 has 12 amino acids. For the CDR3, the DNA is TGTGCCAGCAAAGCGAACAATCAGCCCCAGCATTTT. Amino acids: CASKANNQPQHF.

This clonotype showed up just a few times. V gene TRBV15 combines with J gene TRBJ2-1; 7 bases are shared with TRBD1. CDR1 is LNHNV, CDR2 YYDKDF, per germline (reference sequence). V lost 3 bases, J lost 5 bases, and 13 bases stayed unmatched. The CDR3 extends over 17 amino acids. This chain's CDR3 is CATSSASGTALDNEQFF. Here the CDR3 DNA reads TGTGCCACCAGCAGTGCCTCCGGGACAGCCTTGGACAATGAGCAGTTCTTC. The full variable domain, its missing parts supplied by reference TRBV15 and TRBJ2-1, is DAMVIQNPRYQVTQFGKPVTLSCSQTLNHNVMYWYQQKSSQAPKLLFHYYDKDFNNEADTPDNFQSRRPNTSFCFLDIRSPGLGDTAMYLCATSSASGTALDNEQFFGPGTRLTVL.

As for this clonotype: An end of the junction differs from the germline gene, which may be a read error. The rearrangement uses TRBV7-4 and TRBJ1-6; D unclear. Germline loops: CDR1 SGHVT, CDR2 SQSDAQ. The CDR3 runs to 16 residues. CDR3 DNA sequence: TGTGTCAGCAGACCAGCAGGTTACTCCTATAATTCACCCCTCCACTTT. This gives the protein CVSRPAGYSYNSPLHF.